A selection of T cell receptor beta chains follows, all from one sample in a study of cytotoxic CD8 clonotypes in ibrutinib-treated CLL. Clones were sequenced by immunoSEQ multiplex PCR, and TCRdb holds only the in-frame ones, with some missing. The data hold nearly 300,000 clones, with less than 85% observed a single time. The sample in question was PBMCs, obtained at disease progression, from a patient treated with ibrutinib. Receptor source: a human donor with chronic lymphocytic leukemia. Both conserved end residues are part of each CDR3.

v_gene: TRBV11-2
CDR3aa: CASSFSGRFPYEQYF

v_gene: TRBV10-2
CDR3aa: CASSELAQAQYF

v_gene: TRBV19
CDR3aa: CASSAVSNTGELFF

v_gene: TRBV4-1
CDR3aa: CASSQVASGTGLTDTQYF

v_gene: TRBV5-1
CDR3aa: CASSLDRGAYEQYF

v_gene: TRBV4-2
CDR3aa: CASSQTSGYEQYF

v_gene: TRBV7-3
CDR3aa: CASSPSDYIDGYTF

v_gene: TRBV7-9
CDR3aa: CASSYPTGMVVDYGYTF

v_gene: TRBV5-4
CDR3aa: CASSRTSDRDEQYF

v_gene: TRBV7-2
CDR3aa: CASSFEGVNYGYTF